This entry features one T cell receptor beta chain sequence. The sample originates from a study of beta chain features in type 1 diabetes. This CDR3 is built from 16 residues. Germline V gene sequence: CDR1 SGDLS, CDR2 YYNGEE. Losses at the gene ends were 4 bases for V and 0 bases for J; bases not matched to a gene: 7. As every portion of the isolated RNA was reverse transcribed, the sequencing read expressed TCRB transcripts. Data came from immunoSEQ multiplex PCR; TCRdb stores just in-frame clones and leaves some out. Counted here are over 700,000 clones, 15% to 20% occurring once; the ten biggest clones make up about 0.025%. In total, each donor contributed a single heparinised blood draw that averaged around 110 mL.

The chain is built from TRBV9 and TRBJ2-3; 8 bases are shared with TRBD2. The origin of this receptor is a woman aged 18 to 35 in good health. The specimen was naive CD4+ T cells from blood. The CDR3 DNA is TGTGCCAGCAGCCCACTGAGCGGGAGAAGCACAGATACGCAGTATTTT. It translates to CASSPLSGRSTDTQYF. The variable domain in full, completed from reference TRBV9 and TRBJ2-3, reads DSGVTQTPKHLITATGQRVTLRCSPRSGDLSVYWYQQSLDQGLQFLIQYYNGEERAKGNILERFSAQQFPDLHSELNLSSLELGDSALYFCASSPLSGRSTDTQYFGPGTRLTVL.